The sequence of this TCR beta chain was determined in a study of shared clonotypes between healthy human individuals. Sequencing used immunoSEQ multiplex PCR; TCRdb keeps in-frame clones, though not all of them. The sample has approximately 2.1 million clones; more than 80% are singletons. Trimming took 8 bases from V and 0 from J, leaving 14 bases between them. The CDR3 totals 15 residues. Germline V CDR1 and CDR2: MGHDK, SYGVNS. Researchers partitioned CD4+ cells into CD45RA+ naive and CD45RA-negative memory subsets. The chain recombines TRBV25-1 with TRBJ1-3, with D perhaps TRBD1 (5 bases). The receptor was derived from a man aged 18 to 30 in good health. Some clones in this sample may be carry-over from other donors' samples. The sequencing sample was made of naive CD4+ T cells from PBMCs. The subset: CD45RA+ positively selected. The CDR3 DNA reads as TGTGCCAGCGCCCCCGGACACTTCTCTGGAAACACCATATATTTT. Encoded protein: CASAPGHFSGNTIYF.